Given below is one T cell receptor (beta chain) in context. The naive CD8 fraction comprised CD45RO-negative cells positively selected for CCR7 and excluded terminally differentiated effector memory CD45RA+ cells. Sequencing was performed with immunoSEQ multiplex PCR; in TCRdb, only in-frame clones are kept and a portion is missing. The sample has hundreds of thousands of clones; 85% to 95% are singletons. The CDR3 is 12 amino acids. V gave up 3 bases and J gave up 3 bases, with 5 bases separating them. Germline lookup yields CDR1 SGHTA and CDR2 FQGNSA. The data were taken from a study of shared clonotypes between healthy human individuals.

The TCR was taken from a woman in her thirties in good health. This chain links TRBV7-2 with TRBJ2-5; D gene ambiguous. Specimen: naive CD8+ T cells sorted from blood. CDR3 nucleotide sequence: TGTGCCAGCAGCTTGACCAAAGAGACCCAGTACTTC. Its protein is CASSLTKETQYF. The entire variable domain, with the rest obtained from reference TRBV7-2 and TRBJ2-5, is as follows: GAGVSQSPSNKVTEKGKDVELRCDPISGHTALYWYRQSLGQGLEFLIYFQGNSAPDKSGLPSDRFSAERTGGSVSTLTIQRTQQEDSAVYLCASSLTKETQYFGPGTRLLVL.